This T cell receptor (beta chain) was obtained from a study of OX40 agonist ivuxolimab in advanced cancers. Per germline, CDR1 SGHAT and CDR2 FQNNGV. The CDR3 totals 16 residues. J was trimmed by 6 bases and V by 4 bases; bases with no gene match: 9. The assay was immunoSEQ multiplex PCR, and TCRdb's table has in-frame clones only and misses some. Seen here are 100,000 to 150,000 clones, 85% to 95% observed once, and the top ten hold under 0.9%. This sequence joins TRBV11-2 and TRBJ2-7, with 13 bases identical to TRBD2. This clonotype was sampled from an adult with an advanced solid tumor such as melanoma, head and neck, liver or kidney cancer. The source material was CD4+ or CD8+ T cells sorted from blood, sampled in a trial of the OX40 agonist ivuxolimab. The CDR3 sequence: CASSWALAGGPGEQYF. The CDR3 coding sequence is TGTGCCAGCAGCTGGGCACTAGCGGGAGGGCCCGGCGAGCAGTACTTC.